Given below is one TCR beta chain in context. Antigen specificity is unknown. Per the study methods: As immunoSEQ supplied junction-only sequences (without quality scores), filtering differed. TCRdb's copy holds only in-frame clones and misses some; the assay was immunoSEQ multiplex PCR. The V and J calls and the clone size are those of that table, but D and trimming were determined from the DNA. This sample has over 850,000 clones, with about 84% found just once. These data come from a study of shared clonotypes between healthy human individuals. Findings and caveats of the study: Expectations were that clonotype sharing among donors would be affected by sequencing depth.

Trimming removed 4 bases from V and 5 bases from J, with 11 bases in between. The CDR3 is 13 residues long. Germline CDR1 LGHNA, CDR2 YSLEER. The chain links TRBV4-3 to TRBJ2-5, with a possible D match to TRBD2 (6 bases). Sequenced input: memory CD4+ T cells from PBMCs. Subset defined: CD45RA-negative fraction. This TCR came from a man aged 18 to 29 in good health. Some clones in this sample may be carry-over from other donors' samples. Written as DNA, the CDR3 is TGCGCCAGCAGCCGGGAGGCGAGGGAGACCCAGTACTTC. Amino acid sequence: CASSREARETQYF.